The 15 T cell receptor beta chains below all came from one sample that was sequenced in a study of identical twins. Via MiXCR, TCRdb re-called the 5' RACE reads, giving one row per CDR3 protein. The table has about 810,000 distinct CDR3 sequences, 9% to 15% seen once; the top ten hold around 1.5%. The same sample was also used in a study of yellow fever vaccine responses in identical twins.

Sequenced material: PBMCs. Receptors were obtained from a woman younger than 30 in good health.

This clonotype appeared a few times. This chain uses TRBV29-1 with TRBJ2-5; D may be TRBD1 or TRBD2 (5 bases each). V lost 3 bases, J lost 2 bases, and 13 bases lay in between. Germline lookup yields CDR1 SQVTM and CDR2 ANQGSEA. The CDR3 contains 14 residues. Written as DNA, the CDR3 is TGCAGCGTTGACACGGGGCCAGTACAAGAGACCCAGTACTTC. Protein: CSVDTGPVQETQYF.

This clonotype has ten or more counts. This chain connects TRBV10-1 to TRBJ1-1; D not resolved. This CDR3 has 11 amino acids. Germline V gene lookup returns CDR1 WNHNN and CDR2 SYGVQD (reference sequence). The germline V and J ends were trimmed by 0 bases and 5 bases, with 1 base remaining between them. CDR3: CASSESTEAFF. In DNA, the CDR3 is TGCGCCAGCAGTGAGTCGACTGAAGCTTTCTTT.

This chain uses TRBV27 with TRBJ2-7; 9 bases are shared with TRBD2. CDR3 length: 15 amino acids. V was pared by 6 bases and J by 4 bases, with 10 bases of the junction left unmatched. The germline gives CDR1 MNHEY, CDR2 SMNVEV (reference sequence). CDR3 in amino acids: CASSLGASGIYEQYF. CDR3 coding DNA: TGTGCCAGCAGCCTGGGGGCTAGCGGGATTTACGAGCAGTACTTC.

The CDR3 DNA sequence: TGTGCCATCAGTTTGGGTCCCCCAAAAATGGGACTGTTTTTT. Amino acid sequence: CAISLGPPKMGLFF. The chain employs TRBV10-3 and TRBJ1-4; D unclear. The germline CDR1 and CDR2 sequences are ENHRY and SYGVKD. Between the trimmed V and J ends, which lost 5 bases and 13 bases, there was a span of 20 bases. The CDR3 is 14 amino acids.

This clonotype was counted ten times or more. The chain combines TRBV24-1 with TRBJ2-2; D call uncertain. This CDR3 has 16 amino acids. The V and J ends lost 1 base and 0 bases respectively, with 8 bases between them. The germline gives CDR1 KGHDR, CDR2 SFDVKD. This CDR3 is CATSDFLASNTGELFF. CDR3 DNA: TGTGCCACCAGTGATTTTTTGGCTTCGAACACCGGGGAGCTGTTTTTT.

The chain has TRBV15 and TRBJ2-7, with D possibly TRBD2 on 5 matching bases. Looked up from germline, CDR1 is LNHNV and CDR2 is YYDKDF (reference sequence). Trimming removed 0 bases at V and 3 bases at J, with 9 bases between. The CDR3 has 14 residues. The CDR3 protein is CATSRETGYYEQYV. DNA for the CDR3: TGTGCCACCAGCAGAGAAACGGGGTACTACGAGCAGTACGTC.

V is TRBV9 and J is TRBJ2-4, with D tentatively TRBD1 or TRBD2 (5 bases each). The CDR3 runs 17 residues. V lost 4 bases to trimming and J lost 0 bases, with 17 bases between them. CDR1 and CDR2 (germline): SGDLS, YYNGEE. In nucleotides, the CDR3 is TGTGCCAGCAGCCCCACGTTAGCCGGGACAGCCAAAAACATTCAGTACTTC. Translating gives CASSPTLAGTAKNIQYF.

The V and J genes are TRBV4-1 and TRBJ1-1; D not certain. V was shortened by 2 bases and J by 3 bases, with 10 bases between the two germline ends. The CDR3 extends over 14 amino acids. CDR1 is MGHRA and CDR2 is YSYEKL in the germline V gene. The CDR3 region is CASSQRQEDTEAFF. CDR3 coding DNA: TGCGCCAGCAGCCAAAGGCAGGAGGACACTGAAGCTTTCTTT.

V and J are TRBV7-9 and TRBJ2-2; 8 bases line up with TRBD1. Germline V CDR1 and CDR2: SEHNR, FQNEAQ (reference sequence). The CDR3 has 16 residues. Trimming at V came to 5 bases and at J to 6 bases, leaving 11 bases not matched to a gene. The chain's CDR3 is CASSQRTGSLAGELFF. CDR3 coding DNA: TGTGCCAGCAGCCAACGGACAGGGTCGCTTGCCGGGGAGCTGTTTTTT. Complete variable domain (other parts from reference TRBV7-9 and TRBJ2-2): DTGVSQNPRHKITKRGQNVTFRCDPISEHNRLYWYRQTLGQGPEFLTYFQNEAQLEKSRLLSDRFSAERPKGSFSTLEIQRTEQGDSAMYLCASSQRTGSLAGELFFGEGSRLTVL.

CDR3 DNA sequence: TGTGCCACCAGCGATACAACGAAGGTTGGGGCCAACGTCCTGACTTTC. Translated, it gives CATSDTTKVGANVLTF. The genes are TRBV15 and TRBJ2-6; D is unclear. V was trimmed by 5 bases and J by 3 bases, leaving 14 bases between them. Germline values: CDR1 LNHNV, CDR2 YYDKDF (reference sequence). The CDR3 spans 16 residues.

The chain combines TRBV20-1 with TRBJ1-2; unclear D gene. The germline V gene encodes CDR1 DFQATT and CDR2 SNEGSKA (reference sequence). With 6 bases removed from V and 2 bases from J, the gap between germline ends came to 7 bases. The CDR3 totals 11 residues. The CDR3 DNA sequence: TGCAGTGCGCCCAAAAACTATGGCTACACCTTC. It is translated as CSAPKNYGYTF.

V and J are TRBV29-1 and TRBJ1-3; tentatively, D is TRBD1 (5 bases). Trimming shortened V by 4 bases and J by 8 bases, and 21 bases separated the two germline ends. The CDR3 sequence is 15 residues long. CDR1 and CDR2 (germline): SQVTM, ANQGSEA. The CDR3: CSVAGDQGDPDTIYF. The CDR3 DNA reads as TGCAGCGTTGCGGGCGACCAAGGGGACCCAGACACCATATATTTT.

This clonotype was found a few times. The V and J genes are TRBV12-3 or TRBV12-4 and TRBJ2-3; D perhaps matches TRBD2 (6 bases). The CDR3 is 13 amino acids. V was shortened by 6 bases and J by 2 bases, with 9 bases between the two germline ends. The CDR3: CASRRDFTDTQYF. The CDR3 DNA sequence: TGTGCCAGCAGACGGGACTTCACAGATACGCAGTATTTT.

This clonotype was picked up a small number of times. The chain combines TRBV10-3 with TRBJ1-2; no reliable D call. CDR3 length: 15 amino acids. The ends were cut back, 0 bases at V and 4 bases at J, with 12 bases in the middle. CDR1 ENHRY and CDR2 SYGVKD come from the germline V gene. The CDR3 sequence: CAISESQTQSYGYTF. The CDR3 bases are TGTGCCATCAGTGAGTCTCAGACACAGTCCTATGGCTACACCTTC.

This clonotype showed up many times. The chain links TRBV7-6 to TRBJ2-2, with D tentatively TRBD2 (5 bases). This CDR3 has 18 amino acids. Trimming removed 5 bases from V and 4 bases from J, with 23 bases in between. CDR1 SGHVS and CDR2 FNYEAQ come from the germline V gene. The CDR3 sequence is CASSDNDVARGSTGELFF. CDR3 coding DNA: TGTGCCAGCAGCGATAACGACGTAGCCCGCGGGTCCACCGGGGAGCTGTTTTTT.